Below, one T cell receptor beta chain is given with its context. A read error may produce the germline difference seen at one junction end. The CDR3 contains 14 residues. Per the germline V gene, CDR1 is LNHNV and CDR2 is YYDKDF (reference sequence). About 490 nanograms of biopsy DNA per sample underwent TCRB immunosequencing. Assay used: immunoSEQ multiplex PCR; TCRdb lists only in-frame clones, some missing. Among approximately 10,000 clones listed, roughly 72% were seen once. The sample belongs to a study of T cell repertoires in ileal Crohn's disease. Study in general: At postoperative colonoscopy, neoterminal ileum biopsies were taken as M6.

Time point defined: neoterminal ileum biopsy at postoperative endoscopy, about 6 months after surgery. Sequencing was done on a sample of ileal tissue. This rearrangement joins TRBV15 to TRBJ2-1; D is perhaps TRBD2 (6 bases). This clonotype was obtained from an adult with Crohn's disease. The chain's CDR3 is CATSRDTRGGEQFF. CDR3 sequence (DNA): TGTGCCACCAGCCGAGACACTAGGGGAGGTGAGCAGTTCTTC.